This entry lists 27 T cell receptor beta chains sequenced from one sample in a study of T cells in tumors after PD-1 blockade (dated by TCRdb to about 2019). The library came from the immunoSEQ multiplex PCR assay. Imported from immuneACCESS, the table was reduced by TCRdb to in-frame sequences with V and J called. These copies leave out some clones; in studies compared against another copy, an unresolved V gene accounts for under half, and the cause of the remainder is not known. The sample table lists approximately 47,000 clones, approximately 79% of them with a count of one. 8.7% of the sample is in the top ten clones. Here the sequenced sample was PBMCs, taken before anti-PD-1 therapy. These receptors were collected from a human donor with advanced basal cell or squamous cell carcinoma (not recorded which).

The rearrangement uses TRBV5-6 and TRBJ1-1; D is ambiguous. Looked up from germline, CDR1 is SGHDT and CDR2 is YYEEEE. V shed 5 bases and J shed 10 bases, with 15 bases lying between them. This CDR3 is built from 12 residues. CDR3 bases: TGTGCCAGCAGTCGTGATTACGCCTCAGCTTTCTTT. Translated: CASSRDYASAFF. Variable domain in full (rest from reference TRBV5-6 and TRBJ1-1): DAGVTQSPTHLIKTRGQQVTLRCSPKSGHDTVSWYQQALGQGPQFIFQYYEEEERQRGNFPDRFSGHQFPNYSSELNVNALLLGDSALYLCASSRDYASAFFGQGTRLTVV.

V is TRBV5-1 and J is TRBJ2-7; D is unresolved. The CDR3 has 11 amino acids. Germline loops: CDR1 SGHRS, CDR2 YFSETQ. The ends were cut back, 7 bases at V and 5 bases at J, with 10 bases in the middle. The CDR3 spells CASRWENEQYF. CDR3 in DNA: TGCGCCAGCCGGTGGGAAAACGAGCAGTACTTC.

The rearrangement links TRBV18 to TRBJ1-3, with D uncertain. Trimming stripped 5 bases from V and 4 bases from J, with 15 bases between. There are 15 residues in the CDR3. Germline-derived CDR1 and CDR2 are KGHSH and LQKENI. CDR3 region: CASSYSGLGGNTIYF. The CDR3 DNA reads TGTGCCAGCTCATACAGCGGACTGGGAGGAAACACCATATATTTT.

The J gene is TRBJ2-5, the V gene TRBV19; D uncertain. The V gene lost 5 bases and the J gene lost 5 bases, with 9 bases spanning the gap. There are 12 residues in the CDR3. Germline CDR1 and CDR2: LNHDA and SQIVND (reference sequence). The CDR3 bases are TGTGCCAGTAGTTCGAGTAGGGAGACCCAGTACTTC. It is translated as CASSSSRETQYF.

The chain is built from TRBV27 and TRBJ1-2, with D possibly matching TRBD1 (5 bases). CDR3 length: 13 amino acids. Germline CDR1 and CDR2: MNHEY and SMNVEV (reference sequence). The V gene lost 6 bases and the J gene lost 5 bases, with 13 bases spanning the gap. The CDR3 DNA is TGTGCCAGCAGACAAGACAGAAGGTATGGCTACACCTTC. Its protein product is CASRQDRRYGYTF.

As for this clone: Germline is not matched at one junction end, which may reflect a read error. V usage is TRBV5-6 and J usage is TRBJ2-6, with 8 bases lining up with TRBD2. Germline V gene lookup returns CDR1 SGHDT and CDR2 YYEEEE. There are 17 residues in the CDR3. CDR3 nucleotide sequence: TGCGCCCGCAGCTTCCGGGGGGGCTTCTCTGGGGCCAACGTCCTGACTTTC. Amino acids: CARSFRGGFSGANVLTF.

CDR3 nucleotides: TGTGCCAGCAGTTACTCGACGGGTCTCACTGAAGCTTTCTTT. As protein: CASSYSTGLTEAFF. The V call is TRBV6-6, the J call TRBJ1-1, with D hard to call. The CDR3 is 14 amino acids. V shed 0 bases and J shed 4 bases, with 9 bases lying between them. In germline, CDR1 is MNHNY, CDR2 SVGAGI (reference sequence).

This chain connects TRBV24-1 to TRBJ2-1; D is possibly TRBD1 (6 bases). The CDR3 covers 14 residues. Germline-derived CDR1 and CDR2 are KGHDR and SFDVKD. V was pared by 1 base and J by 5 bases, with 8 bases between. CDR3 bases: TGTGCCACCAGTGATTTTGGACAGCACAATGAGCAGTTCTTC. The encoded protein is CATSDFGQHNEQFF.

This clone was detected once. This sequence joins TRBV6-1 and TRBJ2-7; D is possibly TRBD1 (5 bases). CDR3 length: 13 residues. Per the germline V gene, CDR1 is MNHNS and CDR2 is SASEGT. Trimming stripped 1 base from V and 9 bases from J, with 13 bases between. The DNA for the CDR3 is TGTGCCAGCAGTGAAGGTTCAGGGCACGGGCAGTACTTC. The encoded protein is CASSEGSGHGQYF.

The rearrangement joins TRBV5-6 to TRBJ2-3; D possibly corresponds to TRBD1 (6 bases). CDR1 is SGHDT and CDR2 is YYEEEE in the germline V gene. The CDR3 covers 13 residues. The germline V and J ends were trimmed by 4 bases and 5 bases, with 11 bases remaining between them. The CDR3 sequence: CASSVTGKDTQYF. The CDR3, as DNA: TGTGCCAGCAGCGTGACAGGAAAAGATACGCAGTATTTT.

The CDR3: CASSLGSGYEQYF. The CDR3 DNA reads as TGTGCCAGCAGCTTGGGTTCAGGGTACGAGCAGTACTTC. This chain links TRBV5-6 with TRBJ2-7; D might be TRBD1 (5 bases). The V and J ends lost 0 bases and 4 bases respectively, with 8 bases between them. The CDR3 has 13 residues. Germline lookup yields CDR1 SGHDT and CDR2 YYEEEE.

The CDR3 region is CASSLGQGYPVNEKLFF. The CDR3 region has the DNA TGCGCCAGCAGCTTGGGACAGGGGTACCCCGTTAATGAAAAACTGTTTTTT. The chain has TRBV5-1 and TRBJ1-4; 8 bases fit TRBD1. V was pared by 0 bases and J by 4 bases, with 8 bases of the junction left unmatched. The length of the CDR3 is 17 residues. Germline assignment: CDR1 SGHRS and CDR2 YFSETQ.

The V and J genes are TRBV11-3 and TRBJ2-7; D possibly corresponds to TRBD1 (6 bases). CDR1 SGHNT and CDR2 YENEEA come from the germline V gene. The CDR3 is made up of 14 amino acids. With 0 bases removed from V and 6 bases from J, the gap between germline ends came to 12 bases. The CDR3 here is CASSLDHRVGEQYF. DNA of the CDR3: TGTGCCAGCAGCTTAGATCACAGGGTAGGCGAGCAGTACTTC.

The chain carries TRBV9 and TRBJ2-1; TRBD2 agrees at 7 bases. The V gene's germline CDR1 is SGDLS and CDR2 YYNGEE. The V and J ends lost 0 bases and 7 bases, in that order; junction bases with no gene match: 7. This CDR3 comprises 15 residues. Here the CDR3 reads CASSVGVGGINEQFF. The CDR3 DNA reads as TGTGCCAGCAGCGTAGGTGTCGGGGGGATAAATGAGCAGTTCTTC.

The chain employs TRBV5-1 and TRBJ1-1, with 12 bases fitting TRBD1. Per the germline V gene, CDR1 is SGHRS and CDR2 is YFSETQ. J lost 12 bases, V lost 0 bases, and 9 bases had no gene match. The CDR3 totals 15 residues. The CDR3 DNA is TGCGCCAGCAGCTTGGCCACGGGACAGGGGGCTCATCCTTTCTTT. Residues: CASSLATGQGAHPFF.

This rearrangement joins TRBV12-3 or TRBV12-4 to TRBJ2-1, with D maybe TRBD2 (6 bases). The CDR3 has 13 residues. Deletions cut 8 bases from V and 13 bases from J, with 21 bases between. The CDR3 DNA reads TGTGCCAGCTCACCGCCGAAGGGTAGCGGCCAGTTCTTC. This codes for CASSPPKGSGQFF.

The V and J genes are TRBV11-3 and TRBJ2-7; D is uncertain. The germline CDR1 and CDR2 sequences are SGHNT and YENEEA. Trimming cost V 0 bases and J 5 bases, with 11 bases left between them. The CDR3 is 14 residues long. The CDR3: CASSLDPSSDEQYF. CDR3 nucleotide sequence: TGTGCCAGCAGCTTAGACCCCTCCTCGGACGAGCAGTACTTC.

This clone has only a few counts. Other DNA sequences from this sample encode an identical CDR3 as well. The CDR3 sequence is CASSLSWGGSGANVLTF. The CDR3 DNA follows: TGTGCCAGCAGTTTATCCTGGGGGGGGTCTGGGGCCAACGTCCTGACTTTC. The rearrangement links TRBV27 to TRBJ2-6, with 7 bases identical to TRBD2. The CDR3 is 17 amino acids. The germline V gene has CDR1 MNHEY and CDR2 SMNVEV (reference sequence). The V segment lost 0 bases and the J segment 1 base; nucleotides outside the gene matches: 3.

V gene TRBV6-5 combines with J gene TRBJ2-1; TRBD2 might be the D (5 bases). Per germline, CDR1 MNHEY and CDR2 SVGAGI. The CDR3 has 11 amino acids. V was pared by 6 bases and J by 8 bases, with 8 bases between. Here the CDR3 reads CASRSSYEQFF. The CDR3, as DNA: TGTGCCAGCAGATCTAGCTATGAGCAGTTCTTC.

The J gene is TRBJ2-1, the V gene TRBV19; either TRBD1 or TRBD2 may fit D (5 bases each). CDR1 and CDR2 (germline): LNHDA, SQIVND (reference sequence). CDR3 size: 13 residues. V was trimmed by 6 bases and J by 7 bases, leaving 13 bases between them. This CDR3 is CASSRGRLNEQFF. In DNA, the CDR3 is TGTGCCAGTAGCCGGGGCCGCCTGAATGAGCAGTTCTTC.

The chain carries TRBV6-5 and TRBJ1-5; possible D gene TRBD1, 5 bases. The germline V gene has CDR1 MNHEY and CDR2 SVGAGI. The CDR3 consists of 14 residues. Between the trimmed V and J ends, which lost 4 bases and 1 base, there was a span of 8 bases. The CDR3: CASSSSGSNQPQHF. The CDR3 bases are TGTGCCAGCAGTTCCTCAGGGAGCAATCAGCCCCAGCATTTT.

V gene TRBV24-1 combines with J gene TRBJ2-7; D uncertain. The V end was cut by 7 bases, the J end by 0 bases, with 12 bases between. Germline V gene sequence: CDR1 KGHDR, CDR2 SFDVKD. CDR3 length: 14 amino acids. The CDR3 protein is CATSPSADSYEQYF. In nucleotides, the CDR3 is TGTGCCACCAGCCCATCGGCAGACTCCTACGAGCAGTACTTC.

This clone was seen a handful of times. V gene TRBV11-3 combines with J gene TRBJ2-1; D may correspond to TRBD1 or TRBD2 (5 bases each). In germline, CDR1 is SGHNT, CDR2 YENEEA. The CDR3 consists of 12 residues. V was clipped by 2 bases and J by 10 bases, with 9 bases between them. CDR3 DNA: TGTGCCAGCAGCTTACGCTGGGACGAGCAGTTCTTC. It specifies CASSLRWDEQFF.

CDR3 amino acids: CASSGGGVFNEQFF. DNA of the CDR3: TGTGCCAGCAGTGGCGGGGGGGTATTCAATGAGCAGTTCTTC. The chain uses TRBV2 and TRBJ2-1; 9 nucleotides align to TRBD2. With 4 bases clipped from V and 6 bases from J, the junction kept 4 bases outside the gene matches. There are 14 residues in the CDR3. Per the germline V gene, CDR1 is SNHLY and CDR2 is FYNNEI.

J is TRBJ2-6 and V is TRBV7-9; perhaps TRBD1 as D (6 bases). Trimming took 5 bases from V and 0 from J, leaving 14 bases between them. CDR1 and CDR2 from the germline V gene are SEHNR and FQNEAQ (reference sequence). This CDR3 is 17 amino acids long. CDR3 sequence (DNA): TGTGCCAGCAGCACTGGACAGCGAGTCTCTGGGGCCAACGTCCTGACTTTC. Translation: CASSTGQRVSGANVLTF.

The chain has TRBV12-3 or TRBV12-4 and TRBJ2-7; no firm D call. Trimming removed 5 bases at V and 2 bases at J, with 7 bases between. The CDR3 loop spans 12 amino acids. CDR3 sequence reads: CASSPAPYEQYF. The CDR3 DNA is TGTGCCAGCAGTCCAGCCCCCTACGAGCAGTACTTC.

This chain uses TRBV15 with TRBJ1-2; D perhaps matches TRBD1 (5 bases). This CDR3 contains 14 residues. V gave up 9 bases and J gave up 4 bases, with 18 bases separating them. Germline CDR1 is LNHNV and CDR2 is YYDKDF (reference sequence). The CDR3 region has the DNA TGTGCCACAGCTCCGGGACCGGCACTCTATGGCTACACCTTC. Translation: CATAPGPALYGYTF.